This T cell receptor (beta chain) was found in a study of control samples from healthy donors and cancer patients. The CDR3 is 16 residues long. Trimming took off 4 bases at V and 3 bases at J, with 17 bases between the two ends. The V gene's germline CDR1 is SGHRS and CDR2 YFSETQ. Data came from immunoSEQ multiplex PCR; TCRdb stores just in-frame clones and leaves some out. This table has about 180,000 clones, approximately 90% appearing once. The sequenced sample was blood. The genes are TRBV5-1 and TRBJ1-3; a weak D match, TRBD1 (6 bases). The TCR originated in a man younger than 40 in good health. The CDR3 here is CASSPTPTGFGNTIYF. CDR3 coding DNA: TGCGCCAGCAGCCCAACCCCGACAGGCTTTGGAAACACCATATATTTT. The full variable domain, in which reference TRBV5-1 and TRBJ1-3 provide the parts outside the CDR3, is KAGVTQTPRYLIKTRGQQVTLSCSPISGHRSVSWYQQTPGQGLQFLFEYFSETQRNKGNFPGRFSGRQFSNSRSEMNVSTLELGDSALYLCASSPTPTGFGNTIYFGEGSWLTVV.